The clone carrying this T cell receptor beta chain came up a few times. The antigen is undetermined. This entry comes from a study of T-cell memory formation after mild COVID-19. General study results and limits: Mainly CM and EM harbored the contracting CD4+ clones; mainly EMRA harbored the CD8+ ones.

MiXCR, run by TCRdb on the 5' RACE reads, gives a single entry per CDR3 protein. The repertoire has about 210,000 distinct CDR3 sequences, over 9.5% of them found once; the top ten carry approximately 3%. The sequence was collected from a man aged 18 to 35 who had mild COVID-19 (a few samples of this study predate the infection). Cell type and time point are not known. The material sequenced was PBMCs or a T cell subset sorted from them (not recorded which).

The CDR3 nucleotides are TGTGCCAGCAGCTTACAGGGGGTGCAGTACACTGAAGCTTTCTTT. It is translated as CASSLQGVQYTEAFF. This chain joins TRBV7-2 and TRBJ1-1; 7 bases are a match to TRBD1. Germline V gene sequence: CDR1 SGHTA, CDR2 FQGNSA. The CDR3 is 15 residues long. J lost 3 bases, V lost 2 bases, and 6 bases had no gene match.